The following is a T cell receptor (beta chain) sequence with its context. The data belong to a study of T cell changes during pregnancy in multiple sclerosis. Germline CDR1 SGHKS, CDR2 YYEKEE (reference sequence). Losses at the gene ends were 2 bases for V and 8 bases for J; bases not matched to a gene: 7. This CDR3 is 15 amino acids long. The protocol was immunoSEQ multiplex PCR, while the TCRdb copy is restricted to in-frame clones and leaves out a portion. The sample lists 30,000 to 45,000 clones; 85% to 95% were seen once. Sequenced material: PBMCs (not recorded whether the cells were cultured). The sequence came from a female donor with multiple sclerosis, enrolled in a pregnancy study. The rearrangement joins TRBV5-5 to TRBJ2-1, with 10 bases lining up with TRBD2. CDR3 protein: CASSFTSGIVYEQFF. For the CDR3, the DNA is TGTGCCAGCAGCTTTACTAGCGGGATTGTCTATGAGCAGTTCTTC.